Listed here is a single T cell receptor beta chain. This sample is part of a study of control samples from healthy donors and cancer patients. Method: immunoSEQ multiplex PCR; TCRdb's copy keeps in-frame clones and lacks some. Altogether about 120,000 clones are present, approximately 94% being singletons, with the ten largest covering 1.5% to 2%. The CDR3 is 18 amino acids. V trimming: 6 bases; J trimming: 2 bases; junction bases outside the gene matches: 13. Germline V gene sequence: CDR1 MDHEN, CDR2 SYDVKM. The clonotype comes from a man aged 45-65 years with head and neck cancer. Material for sequencing was PBMCs. V gene TRBV28 combines with J gene TRBJ2-6; 7 nucleotides line up with TRBD2. This CDR3 reads CASSQLRGGDAGANVLTF. CDR3 in DNA: TGTGCCAGCAGCCAGTTACGGGGAGGGGACGCTGGGGCCAACGTCCTGACTTTC.